Below are 26 T cell receptor beta chains sequenced from a single sample in a study of blood T cell repertoires in COVID-19. The method was immunoSEQ multiplex PCR; TCRdb's version includes in-frame clones alone and lacks a portion of them. The data contain some 190,000 clones, 84% of them singletons. Source material: peripheral blood. These receptors were collected from a woman aged 70-85 years with active or convalescent COVID-19.

The V and J genes are TRBV11-2 and TRBJ1-3; no reliable D call. CDR1 and CDR2 from the germline V gene are SGHAT and FQNNGV. V was clipped by 5 bases and J by 0 bases, with 14 bases between them. The CDR3 spans 16 residues. CDR3 sequence: CASSQLGGLSGNTIYF. The CDR3 coding sequence is TGTGCCAGCAGCCAACTAGGCGGTCTCTCTGGAAACACCATATATTTT.

The chain carries TRBV6-1 and TRBJ2-7; D call uncertain. The CDR3 has 13 amino acids. Germline CDR1 is MNHNS and CDR2 is SASEGT. Trimming pared 1 base from V and 2 bases from J, leaving 6 bases between. The CDR3, as DNA: TGTGCCAGCAGTGAAGGTCAGACCTACGAGCAGTACTTC. Its translation is CASSEGQTYEQYF.

The V and J genes are TRBV6-1 and TRBJ2-2, with 11 nucleotides matching TRBD1. The CDR3 contains 15 residues. V gave up 4 bases and J gave up 5 bases; unmatched junction bases: 3. Germline CDR1 is MNHNS and CDR2 is SASEGT. The DNA for the CDR3 is TGTGCCAGCAGTGGGGGGACAGGGGGGACCGGGGAGCTGTTTTTT. Translation: CASSGGTGGTGELFF.

The gene calls are TRBV27 and TRBJ2-3, with 11 bases fitting TRBD2. Germline-derived CDR1 and CDR2 are MNHEY and SMNVEV (reference sequence). The CDR3 runs to 18 residues. The trim removed 5 bases at V and 5 bases at J, leaving 15 bases unmatched. CDR3: CASSKLGTSGLHGDTQYF. In DNA, the CDR3 is TGTGCCAGCAGTAAGCTCGGGACTAGCGGCCTTCACGGAGATACGCAGTATTTT.

The chain couples TRBV6-1 to TRBJ1-6; D perhaps matches TRBD1 (6 bases). Germline V gene data show CDR1 as MNHNS and CDR2 as SASEGT. Trimming shortened V by 0 bases and J by 7 bases, and 16 bases separated the two germline ends. The CDR3 runs 17 residues. The DNA for the CDR3 is TGTGCCAGCAGTGAAGCGAGGGGGGGGGTGGCAAATTCACCCCTCCACTTT. This codes for CASSEARGGVANSPLHF.

The CDR3, as DNA: TGTGCCAGCAGCTTAGTAGCGGGAGTTGGCGAGCAGTACTTC. Translated: CASSLVAGVGEQYF. The J gene is TRBJ2-7, the V gene TRBV7-9; 9 bases map to TRBD2. CDR3 size: 14 residues. Trimming cost V 1 base and J 6 bases; bases outside gene matches: 4. Germline V lookup: CDR1 SEHNR, CDR2 FQNEAQ (reference sequence).

V and J are TRBV20-1 and TRBJ2-7, with 9 positions matching TRBD1. The CDR3 totals 16 residues. From germline, CDR1 is DFQATT and CDR2 SNEGSKA (reference sequence). With V trimmed by 3 bases and J by 1 base, 10 bases remained unmatched. The chain's CDR3 is CSASRPGQGLSYEQYF. Here the CDR3 DNA reads TGCAGTGCTAGTCGACCGGGACAGGGTCTTTCCTACGAGCAGTACTTC.

About this clone itself: Other DNA variants within this sample encode the same CDR3. The chain links TRBV5-1 to TRBJ2-7, with a tentative D call TRBD2 (6 bases). This CDR3 region has 14 residues. Trimming cost V 2 bases and J 1 base, with 10 bases left between them. The germline V gene encodes CDR1 SGHRS and CDR2 YFSETQ. For the CDR3, the DNA is TGCGCCAGCAGCTTCACGGCGGGGTCCTACGAGCAGTACTTC. Protein: CASSFTAGSYEQYF.

This clone has just a few counts. The rearrangement links TRBV29-1 to TRBJ1-2; D remains ambiguous. CDR3 size: 13 residues. Germline V gene data show CDR1 as SQVTM and CDR2 as ANQGSEA. Trimming stripped 2 bases from V and 1 base from J, with 8 bases between. The CDR3 DNA reads TGCAGCGTTGAATCCGGCGGTAACTATGGCTACACCTTC. Protein: CSVESGGNYGYTF.

This clone was counted a single time. The chain employs TRBV28 and TRBJ2-2, with D unresolved. The germline V and J ends were trimmed by 7 bases and 0 bases, with 12 bases remaining between them. The CDR3 is 15 residues long. Germline CDR1 MDHEN, CDR2 SYDVKM. The CDR3 region has the DNA TGTGCCAGCATAAACAGCTTCGCGAACACCGGGGAGCTGTTTTTT. Translated, it gives CASINSFANTGELFF.

This clone has just one count. The chain is built from TRBV5-1 and TRBJ2-3; a weak D match, TRBD1 (5 bases). Trimming left V 4 bases short and J 8 bases short, with 11 bases between. This CDR3 spans 12 amino acids. The germline gives CDR1 SGHRS, CDR2 YFSETQ. Written as DNA, the CDR3 is TGCGCCAGCAGCGACAGCGCGACTACGCAGTATTTT. Encoded protein: CASSDSATTQYF. Complete variable domain (other parts from reference TRBV5-1 and TRBJ2-3): KAGVTQTPRYLIKTRGQQVTLSCSPISGHRSVSWYQQTPGQGLQFLFEYFSETQRNKGNFPGRFSGRQFSNSRSEMNVSTLELGDSALYLCASSDSATTQYFGPGTRLTVL.

The rearrangement joins TRBV29-1 to TRBJ1-2; 10 positions match TRBD1. The junction had 10 bases not matched to a gene; V was cut back by 4 bases and J by 8 bases. CDR1 and CDR2 from the germline V gene are SQVTM and ANQGSEA. The CDR3 runs 14 residues. The CDR3 nucleotides are TGCAGCGTTGGACAGGGGGCCCTAAAGGGGGGCTACACCTTC. Its protein is CSVGQGALKGGYTF.

The chain employs TRBV5-1 and TRBJ2-1; 8 bases agree with TRBD1. J lost 3 bases, V lost 4 bases, and 6 bases had no gene match. From germline, CDR1 is SGHRS and CDR2 YFSETQ. This CDR3 comprises 15 residues. The CDR3 DNA reads TGCGCCAGCAGCCTACGGACAGGGATCTACAATGAGCAGTTCTTC. Protein: CASSLRTGIYNEQFF.

V and J are TRBV18 and TRBJ2-3; 9 positions match TRBD2. The CDR3 length is 16 residues. Germline V gives CDR1 KGHSH, CDR2 LQKENI. V lost 5 bases, J lost 1 base, and 7 bases stayed unmatched. CDR3 DNA sequence: TGTGCCAGCTCAGCCCTAAGGACTAGCGGCACAGATACGCAGTATTTT. As protein: CASSALRTSGTDTQYF.

The V gene is TRBV23-1, the J gene TRBJ1-1; TRBD1 matches at 7 bases. TRBV23-1 is noted as an ORF with a role that remains uncertain. Trimming removed 7 bases from V and 5 bases from J; junction bases left unmatched: 19. The CDR3 has 17 amino acids. CDR3 DNA sequence: TGCGCCAGCAATGCCCCGGGAGGGGGCCGAGGAAGGACTGAAGCTTTCTTT. Protein: CASNAPGGGRGRTEAFF.

The V and J genes are TRBV29-1 and TRBJ2-1, with 7 bases aligning to TRBD1. J was trimmed by 4 bases and V by 4 bases; bases with no gene match: 7. Per germline, CDR1 SQVTM and CDR2 ANQGSEA. The CDR3 loop spans 14 amino acids. The CDR3 nucleotides are TGCAGCGTTGCGCAGGACAGGAATTACAATGAGCAGTTCTTC. Its protein product is CSVAQDRNYNEQFF.

CDR3 amino acids: CASSMVGASYGYTF. The CDR3 DNA sequence: TGTGCCAGTAGTATGGTGGGGGCGAGCTATGGCTACACCTTC. The rearrangement links TRBV19 to TRBJ1-2; a weak D match, TRBD1 (6 bases). The germline CDR1 and CDR2 sequences are LNHDA and SQIVND (reference sequence). This CDR3 contains 14 residues. Trimming left V 3 bases short and J 4 bases short, with 12 bases between.

The chain combines TRBV6-5 with TRBJ1-1; TRBD1 aligns across 10 bases. This CDR3 has 15 residues. Trimming cost V 0 bases and J 4 bases; bases outside gene matches: 2. Germline values: CDR1 MNHEY, CDR2 SVGAGI. CDR3 residues: CASSYSGTGVTEAFF. The DNA of the CDR3 is TGTGCCAGCAGTTACTCCGGGACAGGGGTCACTGAAGCTTTCTTT.

The chain links TRBV27 to TRBJ2-1; TRBD2 agrees at 7 bases. From germline, CDR1 is MNHEY and CDR2 SMNVEV (reference sequence). The V gene end was trimmed by 4 bases and the J gene end by 0 bases; junction bases not matched to a gene: 3. CDR3 size: 15 residues. DNA of the CDR3: TGTGCCAGCAGTTCTGGACTAGGCTCCTACAATGAGCAGTTCTTC. Its translation: CASSSGLGSYNEQFF.

The chain recombines TRBV12-5 with TRBJ1-2, with TRBD1 matching 8 bases. The CDR3 runs 14 residues. Germline CDR1 and CDR2: LGHNT and FRNRAP. The V and J ends lost 7 bases and 3 bases, in that order; junction bases with no gene match: 7. CDR3 nucleotides: TGTGCTAGTGTCCCGTCGGGACAGGACTATGGCTACACCTTC. It encodes CASVPSGQDYGYTF.

J is TRBJ2-3 and V is TRBV18; D remains ambiguous. CDR3 length: 17 amino acids. The V and J ends lost 3 bases and 2 bases respectively, with 18 bases between them. The germline gives CDR1 KGHSH, CDR2 LQKENI. This CDR3 is CASSPRNPSAVTDTQYF. In DNA form, the CDR3 reads TGTGCCAGCTCACCCCGAAACCCTTCCGCAGTCACAGATACGCAGTATTTT.

The rearrangement links TRBV9 to TRBJ2-7; possibly TRBD2 for D (6 bases). The CDR3 extends over 15 amino acids. Trimming removed 0 bases at V and 0 bases at J, with 10 bases between. Germline CDR1 and CDR2: SGDLS and YYNGEE. CDR3 DNA sequence: TGTGCCAGCAGCGTAGAATGGGGGGACTCCTACGAGCAGTACTTC. Encoded protein: CASSVEWGDSYEQYF. The whole variable domain, remainder taken from reference TRBV9 and TRBJ2-7, is DSGVTQTPKHLITATGQRVTLRCSPRSGDLSVYWYQQSLDQGLQFLIQYYNGEERAKGNILERFSAQQFPDLHSELNLSSLELGDSALYFCASSVEWGDSYEQYFGPGTRLTVT.

The chain recombines TRBV5-1 with TRBJ2-2; 8 positions agree with TRBD1. CDR3 length: 15 residues. Germline loops: CDR1 SGHRS, CDR2 YFSETQ. Trimming cost V 6 bases and J 6 bases; bases outside gene matches: 10. CDR3 nucleotide sequence: TGCGCCAGCAACTCCAGGGGGCCCGCGTCCGGGGAGCTGTTTTTT. It is translated as CASNSRGPASGELFF.

The chain joins TRBV5-1 to TRBJ1-2; 8 nucleotides agree with TRBD1. The V gene end was trimmed by 4 bases and the J gene end by 7 bases; junction bases not matched to a gene: 6. Germline CDR1 is SGHRS and CDR2 is YFSETQ. The CDR3 length is 13 residues. This chain's CDR3 is CASSKTGAGGYTF. As DNA, the CDR3 is TGCGCCAGCAGCAAGACAGGGGCGGGTGGCTACACCTTC.

The V and J genes are TRBV9 and TRBJ1-3; no clear D. V dropped 4 bases and J dropped 3 bases, with 14 bases sitting between them. The CDR3 extends over 15 amino acids. Germline V gene lookup returns CDR1 SGDLS and CDR2 YYNGEE. The CDR3 here is CASSTWSGGGNTIYF. Written as DNA, the CDR3 is TGTGCCAGCAGCACCTGGTCGGGAGGTGGAAACACCATATATTTT.

The gene calls are TRBV4-1 and TRBJ2-3, with 10 bases identical to TRBD2. J lost 3 bases, V lost 4 bases, and 7 bases had no gene match. Germline V CDR1 and CDR2: MGHRA, YSYEKL. The CDR3 has 16 amino acids. CDR3 nucleotide sequence: TGCGCCAGCAGCCCGATAGCGGGAGGAAGAACAGATACGCAGTATTTT. As protein: CASSPIAGGRTDTQYF.